The 11 T cell receptor beta chains given below trace back to one sample, sequenced in a study of cytomegalovirus exposure and HLA in healthy donors. Primers for the PCR totalled 60 Vbeta and 13 Jbeta. Profiling relied on immunoSEQ multiplex PCR, and the TCRdb table lists in-frame clones only, not all of them. The sample includes around 89,000 clones, 65% to 85% of them seen just once. The sample consisted of PBMCs. All receptors come from a girl aged 2 to 9 in good health and CMV-seropositive.

This chain connects TRBV7-9 to TRBJ2-1; D not resolved. CDR3 length equals 13 residues. V was trimmed by 1 base and J by 8 bases, leaving 9 bases between them. Germline V lookup: CDR1 SEHNR, CDR2 FQNEAQ (reference sequence). CDR3 DNA sequence: TGTGCCAGCAGCTTAGGCGGCCTGGATGAGCAGTTCTTC. Residues: CASSLGGLDEQFF.

This clone was detected only a few times. The chain combines TRBV4-1 with TRBJ1-5; TRBD1 aligns across 8 bases. Germline V gene sequence: CDR1 MGHRA, CDR2 YSYEKL. The ends lost 2 bases at V and 7 bases at J; junction bases unmatched: 10. This CDR3 is built from 16 residues. The CDR3 here is CASSQFAGQGGQPQHF. In DNA, the CDR3 is TGCGCCAGCAGCCAATTCGCCGGACAGGGAGGGCAGCCCCAGCATTTT.

The chain uses TRBV6-5 and TRBJ1-3; D gene unclear. CDR1 and CDR2 (germline): MNHEY, SVGAGI. The V and J ends lost 5 bases and 4 bases respectively, with 9 bases between them. This CDR3 region has 13 residues. The CDR3 bases are TGTGCCAGCAGTGCTAGTGGGGGAAACACCATATATTTT. Translating gives CASSASGGNTIYF.

Only one count was recorded for this clone. The chain has TRBV29-1 and TRBJ2-7, with TRBD1 matching 7 bases. CDR3 length equals 13 residues. Per germline, CDR1 SQVTM and CDR2 ANQGSEA. With 5 bases clipped from V and 0 bases from J, the junction kept 4 bases outside the gene matches. The CDR3 sequence is CSVRDSSSYEQYF. CDR3 DNA sequence: TGCAGCGTTCGGGACAGCTCCTCCTACGAGCAGTACTTC.

The chain recombines TRBV18 with TRBJ1-5; TRBD1 agrees at 9 bases. CDR1 is KGHSH and CDR2 is LQKENI in the germline V gene. Trimming removed 5 bases from V and 7 bases from J; junction bases left unmatched: 3. The CDR3 has 13 residues. The DNA for the CDR3 is TGTGCCAGCTCAGGACAGGGGACACAGCCCCAGCATTTT. It encodes CASSGQGTQPQHF.

This rearrangement joins TRBV19 to TRBJ1-2; 9 bases fit TRBD1. Germline CDR1 LNHDA, CDR2 SQIVND (reference sequence). After removal of 0 bases from V and 6 bases from J, the junction contained 2 bases not matched to a gene. The CDR3 loop spans 14 amino acids. The CDR3 region is CASSIDRDRDGYTF. CDR3 in DNA: TGTGCCAGTAGTATAGACCGGGACAGGGATGGCTACACCTTC. The full variable domain, its missing parts supplied by reference TRBV19 and TRBJ1-2, is DGGITQSPKYLFRKEGQNVTLSCEQNLNHDAMYWYRQDPGQGLRLIYYSQIVNDFQKGDIAEGYSVSREKKESFPLTVTSAQKNPTAFYLCASSIDRDRDGYTFGSGTRLTVV.

The chain couples TRBV4-3 to TRBJ1-1, with D uncertain. V gave up 1 base and J gave up 5 bases, with 11 bases separating them. The CDR3 is 14 amino acids. Germline V gene lookup returns CDR1 LGHNA and CDR2 YSLEER. The CDR3 is CASSQARRGTEAFF. The CDR3 bases are TGCGCCAGCAGCCAAGCCCGCCGGGGAACTGAAGCTTTCTTT.

J is TRBJ1-3 and V is TRBV30; perhaps TRBD1 as D (5 bases). The V and J ends lost 8 bases and 0 bases respectively, with 11 bases between them. The CDR3 consists of 13 residues. Germline V gene sequence: CDR1 GTSNPN, CDR2 SVGIG (reference sequence). The CDR3 protein is CAGGVGSGNTIYF. In nucleotides, the CDR3 is TGTGCCGGGGGGGTAGGCTCTGGAAACACCATATATTTT.

Here the CDR3 reads CAWSGVGQRRDEQYF. The CDR3 DNA sequence: TGTGCCTGGAGTGGCGTAGGACAGCGTAGAGACGAGCAGTACTTC. The rearrangement joins TRBV30 to TRBJ2-7; a possible D gene is TRBD1 (6 bases). The ends were cut back, 1 base at V and 5 bases at J, with 18 bases in the middle. Germline V CDR1 and CDR2: GTSNPN, SVGIG (reference sequence). This CDR3 is 15 amino acids long.

The J gene is TRBJ1-2, the V gene TRBV2, with a weak D call TRBD1 (5 bases). The CDR3 has 13 residues. CDR1 SNHLY and CDR2 FYNNEI come from the germline V gene. Trimming took off 3 bases at V and 5 bases at J, with 10 bases between the two ends. CDR3 DNA: TGTGCCAGCAGTGATTCAGGGTCTTATGGCTACACCTTC. Translation gives CASSDSGSYGYTF.

This clone is a singleton in its sample. The J gene is TRBJ2-7, the V gene TRBV29-1; D remains unclear. The length of the CDR3 is 12 residues. Germline V lookup: CDR1 SQVTM, CDR2 ANQGSEA. V dropped 4 bases and J dropped 4 bases, with 11 bases sitting between them. This chain's CDR3 is CSVGETLYEQYF. DNA of the CDR3: TGCAGCGTTGGTGAGACACTGTACGAGCAGTACTTC.